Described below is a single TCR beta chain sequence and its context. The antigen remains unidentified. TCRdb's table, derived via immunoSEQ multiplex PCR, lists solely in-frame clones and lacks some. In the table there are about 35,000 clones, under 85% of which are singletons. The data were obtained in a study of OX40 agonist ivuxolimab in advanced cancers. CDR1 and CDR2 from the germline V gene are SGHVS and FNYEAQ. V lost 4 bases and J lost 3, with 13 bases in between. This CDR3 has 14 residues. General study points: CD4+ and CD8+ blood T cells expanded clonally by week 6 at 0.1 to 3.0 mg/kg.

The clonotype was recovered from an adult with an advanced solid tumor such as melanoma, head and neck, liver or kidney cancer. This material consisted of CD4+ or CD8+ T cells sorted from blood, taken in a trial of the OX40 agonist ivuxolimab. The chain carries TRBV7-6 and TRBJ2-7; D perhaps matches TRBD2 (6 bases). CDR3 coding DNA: TGTGCCAGCAGCTCGGGACTTTCGTACTACGAGCAGTACTTC. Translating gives CASSSGLSYYEQYF. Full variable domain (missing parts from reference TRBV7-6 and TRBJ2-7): GAGVSQSPRYKVTKRGQDVALRCDPISGHVSLYWYRQALGQGPEFLTYFNYEAQQDKSGLPNDRFSAERPEGSISTLTIQRTEQRDSAMYRCASSSGLSYYEQYFGPGTRLTVT.